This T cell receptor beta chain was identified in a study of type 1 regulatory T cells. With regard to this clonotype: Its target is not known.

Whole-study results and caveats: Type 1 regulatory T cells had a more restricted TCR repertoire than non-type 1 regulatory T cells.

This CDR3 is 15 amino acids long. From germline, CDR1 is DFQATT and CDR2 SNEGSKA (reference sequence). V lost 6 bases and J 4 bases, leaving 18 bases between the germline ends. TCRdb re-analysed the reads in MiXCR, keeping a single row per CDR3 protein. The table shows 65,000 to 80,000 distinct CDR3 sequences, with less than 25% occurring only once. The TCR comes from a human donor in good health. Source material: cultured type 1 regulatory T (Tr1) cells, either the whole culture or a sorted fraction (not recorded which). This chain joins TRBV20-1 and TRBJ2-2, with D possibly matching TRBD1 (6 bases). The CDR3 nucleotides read TGCAGTGCCCCTTACAGGGCCAGGGGCACCGGGGAGCTGTTTTTT. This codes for CSAPYRARGTGELFF.